Detailed here is one TCR beta chain. What it binds is not known. The ends were cut back, 2 bases at V and 6 bases at J, with 23 bases in the middle. The CDR3 totals 18 residues. Germline V lookup: CDR1 KGHSH, CDR2 LQKENI. These data come from a study of T cell responses to AZD1222 COVID-19 vaccine. At the level of the study: Pooled together were second doses at about 4 or about 12 weeks.

The assay was immunoSEQ multiplex PCR, and TCRdb's table has in-frame clones only and misses some. The table shows roughly 150,000 clones, with 93% occurring only once. Whole-study results and caveats: Breadth and depth of Spike-specific TCRs rose after two AZD1222 doses.

This sequence joins TRBV18 and TRBJ1-5; weak D call: TRBD1 (5 bases). The clonotype was recovered from an adult in good health. The sequences come from peripheral blood, collected on day 0 of AZD1222 vaccination. The chain's CDR3 is CASSPEKYGGEKSQPQHF. The CDR3 DNA reads as TGTGCCAGCTCACCAGAAAAGTACGGGGGAGAGAAGAGTCAGCCCCAGCATTTT.